These 14 T cell receptor beta chains originate from one sample sequenced in a study of CD8+ T cells in alopecia areata. RNA extraction and reverse transcription yielded cDNA as sequencing template. Clones were read by immunoSEQ multiplex PCR, and TCRdb kept only the in-frame ones, dropping some. Of about 210,000 clones listed, approximately 72% were seen once; the top ten hold around 1.2%. The treatment was: oral pan-JAK inhibitor, 5-10 mg twice daily. Sequencing used CD4+ T cells sorted from blood, obtained between weeks 44 and 45, from a patient treated with tofacitinib. The receptors come from a human donor with alopecia areata.

The rearrangement joins TRBV2 to TRBJ2-7, with 9 positions matching TRBD1. Trimming cost V 4 bases and J 0 bases; bases outside gene matches: 4. Germline values: CDR1 SNHLY, CDR2 FYNNEI. This CDR3 spans 15 amino acids. The DNA for the CDR3 is TGTGCCAGCAGTGTAGGACAGGGGAACTCCTACGAGCAGTACTTC. Its protein product is CASSVGQGNSYEQYF.

The chain combines TRBV2 with TRBJ2-3, with D possibly TRBD1 on 6 matching bases. The germline V gene encodes CDR1 SNHLY and CDR2 FYNNEI. The CDR3 length is 15 residues. Trimming shortened V by 3 bases and J by 0 bases, and 10 bases separated the two germline ends. CDR3: CASSDGGRSTDTQYF. DNA of the CDR3: TGTGCCAGCAGTGATGGGGGCAGAAGCACAGATACGCAGTATTTT.

The chain combines TRBV9 with TRBJ2-7, with no clear D. Germline-derived CDR1 and CDR2 are SGDLS and YYNGEE. V was pared by 0 bases and J by 2 bases, with 9 bases between. The CDR3 spans 14 residues. CDR3 sequence (DNA): TGTGCCAGCAGCGTAGGATCTTACCCCTACGAGCAGTACTTC. It translates to CASSVGSYPYEQYF.

This clone was seen repeatedly, ten times or more. J is TRBJ1-1 and V is TRBV11-2, with TRBD1 as a possible D gene (5 bases). From germline, CDR1 is SGHAT and CDR2 FQNNGV. Trimming stripped 5 bases from V and 0 bases from J, with 10 bases between. This CDR3 spans 14 amino acids. CDR3 sequence (DNA): TGTGCCAGCAGCACTACAGGAGTGAACACTGAAGCTTTCTTT. Its translation is CASSTTGVNTEAFF.

This clone has more than one count but fewer than ten. The rearrangement links TRBV27 to TRBJ1-1, with D tentatively TRBD1 (5 bases). Germline V lookup: CDR1 MNHEY, CDR2 SMNVEV (reference sequence). With 4 bases removed from V and 5 bases from J, the gap between germline ends came to 17 bases. The CDR3 runs to 15 residues. Here the CDR3 reads CASSSRGPGGTEAFF. Written as DNA, the CDR3 is TGTGCCAGCAGTTCAAGGGGCCCCGGGGGAACTGAAGCTTTCTTT.

The chain is built from TRBV19 and TRBJ1-1; 11 bases map to TRBD1. This CDR3 has 16 residues. V shed 6 bases and J 0 bases; nucleotides not matched to a gene: 6. Germline assignment: CDR1 LNHDA and CDR2 SQIVND (reference sequence). The CDR3 DNA reads TGTGCCAGTAGAGCGGACAGGGGGCTTATGAACACTGAAGCTTTCTTT. Residues: CASRADRGLMNTEAFF. The variable domain in full, completed from reference TRBV19 and TRBJ1-1, reads DGGITQSPKYLFRKEGQNVTLSCEQNLNHDAMYWYRQDPGQGLRLIYYSQIVNDFQKGDIAEGYSVSREKKESFPLTVTSAQKNPTAFYLCASRADRGLMNTEAFFGQGTRLTVV.

This clone was detected a few times. V usage is TRBV5-1 and J usage is TRBJ1-4; 11 bases line up with TRBD1. This CDR3 is built from 15 residues. V lost 0 bases and J lost 7; bases outside the gene matches: 2. The germline V gene has CDR1 SGHRS and CDR2 YFSETQ. The DNA for the CDR3 is TGCGCCAGCAGCTTGGAAGGGACAGGGGGTGAAAAACTGTTTTTT. Protein: CASSLEGTGGEKLFF. The whole variable domain, filled in from reference TRBV5-1 and TRBJ1-4, reads KAGVTQTPRYLIKTRGQQVTLSCSPISGHRSVSWYQQTPGQGLQFLFEYFSETQRNKGNFPGRFSGRQFSNSRSEMNVSTLELGDSALYLCASSLEGTGGEKLFFGSGTQLSVL.

Ten or more counts support this clone. The CDR3 DNA is TGTGCCAGCAGAGGGGTAGGGGGCGGCAACACTGAAGCTTTCTTT. It encodes CASRGVGGGNTEAFF. The V and J genes are TRBV2 and TRBJ1-1, with TRBD1 matching over 7 bases. From germline, CDR1 is SNHLY and CDR2 FYNNEI. CDR3 length equals 15 residues. The ends lost 6 bases at V and 2 bases at J; junction bases unmatched: 9.

Details on this clone: Within the sample, other DNA sequences also encode this same CDR3. V and J are TRBV18 and TRBJ2-5; no definite D call. The V and J ends lost 1 base and 5 bases respectively, with 2 bases between them. The CDR3 consists of 11 residues. The germline CDR1 and CDR2 sequences are KGHSH and LQKENI. The DNA of the CDR3 is TGTGCCAGCTCACCACACGAGACCCAGTACTTC. It translates to CASSPHETQYF.

The CDR3 DNA is TGTGCCAGCAGTCTTAGGACTGGCTGGGCCAACGTCCTGACTTTC. It yields the protein CASSLRTGWANVLTF. The genes are TRBV28 and TRBJ2-6, with D possibly matching TRBD2 (5 bases). Looked up from germline, CDR1 is MDHEN and CDR2 is SYDVKM. Trimming removed 5 bases at V and 5 bases at J, with 13 bases between. CDR3 length equals 15 residues.

The genes are TRBV29-1 and TRBJ2-5; the match to TRBD2 covers 10 bases. Trimming took 5 bases from V and 5 from J; bases not matched to a gene: 14. The CDR3 spans 16 residues. Per germline, CDR1 SQVTM and CDR2 ANQGSEA. The CDR3 loop is CSVSFPLAGVFETQYF. CDR3 in DNA: TGCAGCGTTTCTTTTCCCCTAGCGGGGGTTTTCGAGACCCAGTACTTC.

The chain links TRBV29-1 to TRBJ1-2; D call uncertain. This CDR3 region has 12 residues. The V gene's germline CDR1 is SQVTM and CDR2 ANQGSEA. V lost 6 bases and J lost 7, with 15 bases in between. Written as DNA, the CDR3 is TGCAGCGTCGAGGGCCCGTCCGGTGGCTACACCTTC. Protein product: CSVEGPSGGYTF.

J is TRBJ2-7 and V is TRBV5-1, with D unclear. The V and J ends lost 0 bases and 2 bases respectively, with 15 bases between them. Looked up from germline, CDR1 is SGHRS and CDR2 is YFSETQ. This CDR3 region has 16 residues. CDR3 sequence (DNA): TGCGCCAGCAGCTTGGAGCCCCGTTCGGGTCCCTACGAGCAGTACTTC. As protein: CASSLEPRSGPYEQYF. The variable domain in full, completed from reference TRBV5-1 and TRBJ2-7, reads KAGVTQTPRYLIKTRGQQVTLSCSPISGHRSVSWYQQTPGQGLQFLFEYFSETQRNKGNFPGRFSGRQFSNSRSEMNVSTLELGDSALYLCASSLEPRSGPYEQYFGPGTRLTVT.

This clone was observed a handful of times. This chain joins TRBV6-6 and TRBJ1-1, with 10 nucleotides matching TRBD1. This CDR3 has 15 residues. Germline V gene sequence: CDR1 MNHNY, CDR2 SVGAGI (reference sequence). With V trimmed by 7 bases and J by 5 bases, 10 bases remained unmatched. The CDR3 reads CASNPRGTGATEAFF. CDR3 in DNA: TGTGCCAGCAACCCACGGGGGACAGGGGCGACTGAAGCTTTCTTT.